A single sample gave rise to the 31 T cell receptor beta chains below, sequenced in a study of shared T cell receptors in the human thymus. The protocol was immunoSEQ multiplex PCR, while the TCRdb copy is restricted to in-frame clones and leaves out a portion. The profile shows roughly 660,000 clones, 88% of them singletons. This sample also appeared in a second study, on human thymus T cells.

Sequencing used thymocytes. Receptors originate from a boy under two years old with a congenital heart defect.

This clone was seen a single time. V gene TRBV6-5 combines with J gene TRBJ2-7, with 10 nucleotides matching TRBD1. CDR1 MNHEY and CDR2 SVGAGI come from the germline V gene. The CDR3 contains 14 residues. V shed 6 bases and J 5 bases; nucleotides not matched to a gene: 7. The CDR3 region has the DNA TGTGCCAGCAGCCCCGGGACAGGGGTAAACGAGCAGTACTTC. It yields the protein CASSPGTGVNEQYF.

This rearrangement joins TRBV7-9 to TRBJ2-2; D is possibly TRBD1 (5 bases). The CDR3 sequence is 17 residues long. Looked up from germline, CDR1 is SEHNR and CDR2 is FQNEAQ (reference sequence). Trimming cost V 2 bases and J 0 bases, with 13 bases left between them. The CDR3 region is CASSLPPRTTNTGELFF. CDR3 nucleotides: TGTGCCAGCAGCTTACCCCCCCGGACAACGAACACCGGGGAGCTGTTTTTT.

V gene TRBV30 combines with J gene TRBJ2-7; possible D gene TRBD1, 6 bases. CDR1 is GTSNPN and CDR2 is SVGIG in the germline V gene (reference sequence). Between the trimmed V and J ends, which lost 4 bases and 2 bases, there was a span of 15 bases. CDR3 size: 14 residues. CDR3 sequence: CAWKSGERAYEQYF. In nucleotides, the CDR3 is TGTGCCTGGAAATCAGGGGAGAGGGCCTACGAGCAGTACTTC.

For the CDR3, the DNA is TGTGCCAGCAGCGAAGAGACAGAACCCGACGGCTATGGCTACACCTTC. It codes for CASSEETEPDGYGYTF. This chain joins TRBV5-6 and TRBJ1-2, with D maybe TRBD1 (5 bases). Germline V gene lookup returns CDR1 SGHDT and CDR2 YYEEEE. CDR3 size: 16 residues. The germline V and J ends were trimmed by 4 bases and 4 bases, with 20 bases remaining between them.

The rearrangement uses TRBV4-1 and TRBJ2-5; TRBD2 matches 8 bases. There are 15 residues in the CDR3. Germline V gene sequence: CDR1 MGHRA, CDR2 YSYEKL. With V trimmed by 2 bases and J by 2 bases, 4 bases remained unmatched. The chain's CDR3 is CASSQPGRVQETQYF. CDR3 coding DNA: TGCGCCAGCAGCCAACCCGGGAGGGTACAAGAGACCCAGTACTTC.

This chain joins TRBV5-8 and TRBJ2-2, with 10 positions matching TRBD2. V lost 2 bases, J lost 7 bases, and 5 bases stayed unmatched. Germline CDR1 reads SGHTS; CDR2 reads YDEGEE. The CDR3 length is 15 residues. The CDR3 here is CASSFSGRAHGELFF. The CDR3 nucleotides are TGTGCCAGCAGCTTCAGCGGGAGGGCTCACGGGGAGCTGTTTTTT.

This chain uses TRBV6-1 with TRBJ1-2; no reliable D call. CDR1 is MNHNS, CDR2 SASEGT, per germline. This CDR3 has 13 residues. V was pared by 8 bases and J by 4 bases, with 14 bases between. As DNA, the CDR3 is TGTGCCAGCGACAAGCTAATCATCTATGGCTACACCTTC. Translating it yields CASDKLIIYGYTF.

In its sample, this clone was seen a few times. This sequence joins TRBV4-2 and TRBJ2-1; TRBD2 matches 7 bases. The CDR3 contains 13 residues. V lost 0 bases to trimming and J lost 8 bases; unmatched junction nucleotides: 1. Germline assignment: CDR1 LGHNA and CDR2 YNFKEQ. The CDR3, as DNA: TGTGCCAGCAGCCAAGATCGGGGGGATGAGCAGTTCTTC. Translation gives CASSQDRGDEQFF.

The chain has TRBV5-4 and TRBJ1-2, with 7 bases matching TRBD1. CDR1 SGHNT and CDR2 YYREEE come from the germline V gene (reference sequence). With 2 bases clipped from V and 1 base from J, the junction kept 5 bases outside the gene matches. CDR3 length equals 15 residues. This CDR3 is CASSFPDRVNYGYTF. The CDR3 DNA is TGTGCCAGCAGCTTCCCCGACAGGGTTAACTATGGCTACACCTTC.

CDR3 sequence: CSAADRDGNTIYF. As DNA, the CDR3 is TGCAGCGCCGCGGACAGGGATGGAAACACCATATATTTT. The chain combines TRBV29-1 with TRBJ1-3; 8 bases align to TRBD1. There are 13 residues in the CDR3. CDR1 is SQVTM and CDR2 is ANQGSEA in the germline V gene. The trim removed 7 bases at V and 3 bases at J, leaving 5 bases unmatched.

This clone occurred a few times. The chain joins TRBV2 to TRBJ1-4, with D maybe TRBD1 (6 bases). With 5 bases removed from V and 11 bases from J, the gap between germline ends came to 9 bases. This CDR3 comprises 11 residues. Germline CDR1 is SNHLY and CDR2 is FYNNEI. The CDR3 here is CASSYREKLFF. In nucleotides, the CDR3 is TGTGCCAGCAGTTACAGGGAGAAACTGTTTTTT.

This chain connects TRBV25-1 to TRBJ1-1, with D uncertain. This CDR3 contains 12 residues. Germline V gives CDR1 MGHDK, CDR2 SYGVNS. V was trimmed by 6 bases and J by 1 base, leaving 6 bases between them. The CDR3 DNA sequence: TGTGCCAGCAGGGGAGGGAACACTGAAGCTTTCTTT. Residues: CASRGGNTEAFF. Full variable domain (missing parts from reference TRBV25-1 and TRBJ1-1): EADIYQTPRYLVIGTGKKITLECSQTMGHDKMYWYQQDPGMELHLIHYSYGVNSTEKGDLSSESTVSRIRTEHFPLTLESARPSHTSQYLCASRGGNTEAFFGQGTRLTVV.

V gene TRBV5-3 combines with J gene TRBJ2-1, with D possibly matching TRBD2 (5 bases). TRBV5-3 is noted as an ORF with a role that remains uncertain. The germline V and J ends were trimmed by 0 bases and 6 bases, with 10 bases remaining between them. The CDR3 length is 14 residues. This CDR3 reads CARSLVVARNEQFF. In DNA form, the CDR3 reads TGTGCCAGAAGCTTGGTGGTAGCGCGCAATGAGCAGTTCTTC.

This rearrangement joins TRBV4-2 to TRBJ2-5, with D tentatively TRBD1 (8 bases). Looked up from germline, CDR1 is LGHNA and CDR2 is YNFKEQ. CDR3 size: 16 residues. Trimming shortened V by 6 bases and J by 6 bases, and 23 bases separated the two germline ends. CDR3 region: CASSHRGGMFRKTQYF. CDR3 sequence (DNA): TGTGCCAGCAGTCACAGGGGGGGGATGTTTCGGAAGACCCAGTACTTC.

This chain uses TRBV7-2 with TRBJ2-1, with 11 nucleotides matching TRBD1. The CDR3 loop spans 16 amino acids. Germline CDR1 reads SGHTA; CDR2 reads FQGNSA. Trimming took 1 base from V and 7 from J; bases not matched to a gene: 6. The CDR3 bases are TGTGCCAGCAGCTTAGAGGGGACAGGGGGAGATAATGAGCAGTTCTTC. Amino acids: CASSLEGTGGDNEQFF.

The rearrangement joins TRBV9 to TRBJ1-2; D uncertain. Germline CDR1 and CDR2: SGDLS and YYNGEE. V was trimmed by 5 bases and J by 5 bases, leaving 7 bases between them. The length of the CDR3 is 11 residues. Here the CDR3 reads CASSDGYGYTF. CDR3 DNA sequence: TGTGCCAGCAGTGACGGGTATGGCTACACCTTC. Drawing the rest from reference TRBV9 and TRBJ1-2, the complete variable domain is DSGVTQTPKHLITATGQRVTLRCSPRSGDLSVYWYQQSLDQGLQFLIQYYNGEERAKGNILERFSAQQFPDLHSELNLSSLELGDSALYFCASSDGYGYTFGSGTRLTVV.

This chain joins TRBV6-4 and TRBJ1-1; D is perhaps TRBD1 (5 bases). The CDR3 loop spans 13 amino acids. Germline assignment: CDR1 MRHNA and CDR2 SNTAGT. V gave up 0 bases and J gave up 10 bases, with 12 bases separating them. The DNA for the CDR3 is TGTGCCAGCAGTGACTCGCGCGGCGGGGGAGCTTTCTTT. Translation: CASSDSRGGGAFF.

The chain combines TRBV11-2 with TRBJ2-3, with TRBD2 as a possible D gene (7 bases). Trimming stripped 0 bases from V and 3 bases from J, with 13 bases between. The CDR3 runs to 16 residues. Germline CDR1 SGHAT, CDR2 FQNNGV. CDR3 loop: CASSLEGRGGTDTQYF. For the CDR3, the DNA is TGTGCCAGCAGCTTAGAGGGAAGGGGGGGGACAGATACGCAGTATTTT.

The CDR3 DNA reads as TGTGCCAGCAGTGAGCCTAGCGGGAGGAAAACAGATACGCAGTATTTT. Amino acid sequence: CASSEPSGRKTDTQYF. The rearrangement uses TRBV2 and TRBJ2-3; 11 nucleotides align to TRBD2. The V gene end was trimmed by 3 bases and the J gene end by 3 bases; junction bases not matched to a gene: 5. The CDR3 runs to 16 residues. Per germline, CDR1 SNHLY and CDR2 FYNNEI.

This sequence joins TRBV28 and TRBJ2-5, with 9 bases that match TRBD1. Near its end, the DNA agrees better with TRBJ2-7, so the J call may be wrong. This CDR3 has 16 residues. The germline gives CDR1 MDHEN, CDR2 SYDVKM. The DNA of the CDR3 is TGTGCCAGCAGTCCCCAAGGGGACAGGGATTCCTACGAGCAGTACTTC. Its protein product is CASSPQGDRDSYEQYF.

Turning to this clone: Within the sample, other DNA sequences also encode this same CDR3. The gene calls are TRBV20-1 and TRBJ2-1, with a possible D match to TRBD2 (6 bases). CDR3 length equals 11 residues. Germline V gene data show CDR1 as DFQATT and CDR2 as SNEGSKA (reference sequence). The V end was cut by 7 bases, the J end by 4 bases, with 8 bases between. CDR3 in DNA: TGCAGTGTAGGAGGGTACAATGAGCAGTTCTTC. Amino acid sequence: CSVGGYNEQFF.

A remark on this clone: The sample carries other DNA sequences with the same CDR3. CDR3 sequence: CASSSSGTSGRLYGRGNEQFF. In DNA form, the CDR3 reads TGTGCCAGCAGTTCCTCCGGGACTAGCGGGAGATTATATGGGAGAGGCAATGAGCAGTTCTTC. The rearrangement links TRBV28 to TRBJ2-1, with TRBD2 identical over 14 bases. Germline V CDR1 and CDR2: MDHEN, SYDVKM. V shed 4 bases, J shed 6 bases, and the junction held 20 bases outside the gene matches. This CDR3 region has 21 residues.

V usage is TRBV6-1 and J usage is TRBJ2-7; TRBD1 aligns across 10 bases. The trim removed 8 bases at V and 3 bases at J, leaving 7 bases unmatched. The germline V gene has CDR1 MNHNS and CDR2 SASEGT. The CDR3 totals 14 residues. The CDR3 is CASPPGTGVYEQYF. The DNA of the CDR3 is TGTGCCAGCCCGCCCGGGACAGGGGTCTACGAGCAGTACTTC.

The rearrangement uses TRBV7-6 and TRBJ2-3; D is ambiguous. The CDR3 has 18 residues. CDR1 SGHVS and CDR2 FNYEAQ come from the germline V gene. V was shortened by 2 bases and J by 3 bases, with 21 bases between the two germline ends. Here the CDR3 reads CASSLLPIERGVTDTQYF. The CDR3 DNA reads TGTGCCAGCAGCTTACTTCCGATCGAGCGAGGAGTAACAGATACGCAGTATTTT.

This clone was detected once. V gene TRBV19 combines with J gene TRBJ1-1; 8 bases line up with TRBD1. CDR3 size: 16 residues. Germline V gene sequence: CDR1 LNHDA, CDR2 SQIVND (reference sequence). The V segment lost 6 bases and the J segment 3 bases; nucleotides outside the gene matches: 12. The CDR3 DNA follows: TGTGCCAGTAGCCACGGGACAGGACAAGGGGACACTGAAGCTTTCTTT. As protein: CASSHGTGQGDTEAFF.

The rearrangement links TRBV14 to TRBJ2-5; tentative D call: TRBD2 (6 bases). The CDR3 runs to 17 residues. Trimming took off 0 bases at V and 1 base at J, with 15 bases between the two ends. Germline CDR1 and CDR2: SGHDN and FVKESK. The CDR3: CASSQDTRDWLQETQYF. The DNA of the CDR3 is TGTGCCAGCAGCCAAGATACCCGGGACTGGCTCCAAGAGACCCAGTACTTC.

This chain joins TRBV27 and TRBJ2-3, with TRBD2 as a possible D gene (6 bases). V shed 8 bases and J shed 4 bases, with 13 bases lying between them. CDR1 is MNHEY and CDR2 is SMNVEV in the germline V gene (reference sequence). The CDR3 is 13 amino acids. For the CDR3, the DNA is TGTGCCAGCGGGAGGATGGGACCAGATACGCAGTATTTT. Its protein is CASGRMGPDTQYF.

The chain carries TRBV28 and TRBJ2-2; 9 nucleotides agree with TRBD1. Trimming removed 5 bases from V and 3 bases from J; junction bases left unmatched: 13. The CDR3 contains 18 residues. Per germline, CDR1 MDHEN and CDR2 SYDVKM. CDR3 residues: CASSQPGQGSGDTGELFF. CDR3 DNA sequence: TGTGCCAGCAGTCAGCCGGGACAGGGATCCGGCGACACCGGGGAGCTGTTTTTT.

The V and J genes are TRBV19 and TRBJ1-5, with TRBD1 identical over 9 bases. There are 18 residues in the CDR3. V was pared by 7 bases and J by 0 bases, with 13 bases of the junction left unmatched. Germline V gene data show CDR1 as LNHDA and CDR2 as SQIVND (reference sequence). CDR3 amino acids: CASNPTGTGRLSNQPQHF. The CDR3 region has the DNA TGTGCCAGTAATCCAACGGGGACAGGGAGACTTAGCAATCAGCCCCAGCATTTT.

V is TRBV4-1 and J is TRBJ2-1, with 7 bases that match TRBD1. The CDR3 spans 19 residues. Losses at the gene ends were 3 bases for V and 0 bases for J; bases not matched to a gene: 14. In germline, CDR1 is MGHRA, CDR2 YSYEKL. The DNA for the CDR3 is TGCGCCAGCAGCCAGGAGTGGCAGGGGGAGCTCCGCTCCTACAATGAGCAGTTCTTC. It codes for CASSQEWQGELRSYNEQFF.

The rearrangement uses TRBV9 and TRBJ2-7; the match to TRBD2 covers 13 bases. V was clipped by 5 bases and J by 3 bases; unmatched bases: 11. In germline, CDR1 is SGDLS, CDR2 YYNGEE. This CDR3 comprises 17 residues. CDR3 in amino acids: CASSAGLAGVLGYEQYF. The CDR3 bases are TGTGCCAGCAGTGCTGGACTAGCGGGAGTTCTAGGCTACGAGCAGTACTTC.